This TCR beta chain originates from a study of blood T cells in healthy people across ages. General study results and limits: Getting older went along with TCR beta diversity per million T cells dropping roughly linearly.

Sample-barcoded 5' priming and a J-beta primer mix drove a second PCR of roughly 7 to 11 cycles. TCRdb reanalysed the 5' RACE reads using MiXCR and keeps one entry per CDR3 protein. There are 700,000 to 1,000,000 distinct CDR3 sequences in the sample; approximately 44% occur only once, and approximately 19% lies in the top ten. The CDR3 consists of 18 residues. CDR1 is SGHTA and CDR2 is FQGNSA in the germline V gene. V was clipped by 5 bases and J by 2 bases; unmatched bases: 10. This clonotype showed up just a few times. Its antigen is unknown. The sequenced sample was blood. The J gene is TRBJ2-1, the V gene TRBV7-2, with 12 positions matching TRBD2. The source is a man in his fifties or sixties in good health. The CDR3 region has the DNA TGTGCCAGCAGCCGCAATAAACTAGCGGGGGGCACCTACAATGAGCAGTTCTTC. Protein: CASSRNKLAGGTYNEQFF.